This TCR beta chain was recovered during a study of early T cells in non-severe SARS-CoV-2 infection. The wider study: Sequencing used unsorted whole-blood bulk RNA, so chains lack pairing.

The length of the CDR3 is 16 residues. Trimming stripped 6 bases from V and 5 bases from J, with 21 bases between. Researchers attached unique molecular identifiers to individual cDNA molecules. TCRdb re-analysed the 5' RACE reads in MiXCR, keeping a single row per CDR3 protein. The profile shows tens of thousands of distinct CDR3 sequences, approximately 10% of them singletons. Study-wide results and limits: Using VDJdb, the matching emphasized anti-spike CD8 responses while missing private and CD4 specificities.

This clonotype was observed many times. No antigen is known for it. The sample comprised whole blood. The TCR originated in an adult who was a healthcare worker with PCR-confirmed SARS-CoV-2 infection or an uninfected control (not recorded which). V usage is TRBV12-3 or TRBV12-4 and J usage is TRBJ2-3, with D unclear. CDR3 sequence: CASRIGRTAFGDTQYF. As DNA, the CDR3 is TGTGCCAGCAGGATAGGCCGAACAGCATTTGGAGATACGCAGTATTTT.